Described below is a single T cell receptor beta chain sequence and its context. Its cognate antigen is unknown. The source of the sample is a study of CD8 T cells in Susac syndrome. Study observations and caveats: An acknowledgment was made by the study that its TCR sequencing and HLA analysis involved relatively few individuals.

RNA amounts of about 0.5 to 1 ug underwent reverse transcription with random hexamers. The immunoSEQ assay covered 54 Vbeta and 13 Jbeta segments for CDR3. A single record per CDR3 protein comes from TCRdb applying MiXCR to the immunoSEQ multiplex PCR reads. The sample consists of approximately 80,000 distinct CDR3 sequences, roughly nine tenths of them appearing once. The multiple sclerosis controls were treatment-naive patients with relapsing-remitting disease that was stable or active. Germline V CDR1 and CDR2: SGDLS, YYNGEE. There are 12 residues in the CDR3. V was shortened by 3 bases and J by 9 bases, with 10 bases between the two germline ends.

The sequencing sample was made of CD8+ T cells from PBMCs. This rearrangement joins TRBV9 to TRBJ2-1; D is possibly TRBD2 (6 bases). This receptor was identified in a human donor with multiple sclerosis. The CDR3 bases are TGTGCCAGCAGCGGACTAGTAGCTGAGCAGTTCTTC. Translating it yields CASSGLVAEQFF.